What follows are 20 T cell receptor beta chains derived from one specimen sequenced in a study of T-cell reconstitution after alpha-beta-depleted transplantation in children. Unique molecular identifiers were built into the TCRbeta library. TCRdb called the PCR reads again in MiXCR, with one record for every CDR3 protein. Among roughly 490,000 distinct CDR3 sequences, roughly 10% were seen once, and the ten largest hold less than 15%. The sample was PBMCs, mostly from graft donor cells, taken 180 days after TCRalphabeta/CD19-depleted stem cell transplant. The receptor source for this set is a female patient between 2 and 15 years old who had a stem cell transplant for aplastic anemia, so the T cells may come from the graft donor.

The chain recombines TRBV5-4 with TRBJ1-2; 12 bases are a match to TRBD1. In germline, CDR1 is SGHNT, CDR2 YYREEE (reference sequence). V was pared by 4 bases and J by 2 bases, with 9 bases of the junction left unmatched. There are 17 residues in the CDR3. The CDR3 region is CASSPGQGALRNYGYTF. The CDR3 DNA follows: TGTGCCAGCAGCCCGGGACAGGGGGCCCTTCGAAACTATGGCTACACCTTC.

This clonotype was found a few times. The chain uses TRBV12-3 or TRBV12-4 and TRBJ2-1; 7 bases line up with TRBD1. Trimming took 6 bases from V and 1 from J; bases not matched to a gene: 9. The CDR3 is 16 amino acids. The CDR3 coding sequence is TGTGCCAGCAGACGCAACAGGGGCCTATCCTACAATGAGCAGTTCTTC. Translated, it gives CASRRNRGLSYNEQFF.

This clonotype was counted at least ten times. The chain employs TRBV18 and TRBJ2-4; weak D call: TRBD1 (6 bases). V shed 3 bases and J shed 12 bases, with 18 bases lying between them. Germline V gene sequence: CDR1 KGHSH, CDR2 LQKENI. This CDR3 contains 14 residues. The CDR3, as DNA: TGTGCCAGCTCACCCAACTGGGACACCAAGCATCAGTACTTC. As protein: CASSPNWDTKHQYF.

As for this clonotype: A much larger clone lies a single base off, so this may be a read error. This rearrangement joins TRBV20-1 to TRBJ2-2; the D gene could be TRBD1 or TRBD2 (5 bases each). Germline CDR1 DFQATT, CDR2 SNEGSKA (reference sequence). CDR3 size: 16 residues. In DNA form, the CDR3 reads TGCAGTGCTAGAGAGATGGGCAGGGAGTCCACCGGGCAGCTGTTTTTT. Translated, it gives CSAREMGRESTGQLFF.

This clonotype appeared a few times. The chain uses TRBV29-1 and TRBJ2-1, with TRBD2 matching 11 bases. Germline V lookup: CDR1 SQVTM, CDR2 ANQGSEA. Unmatched junction bases numbered 9, after V lost 5 bases and J lost 3 bases. The CDR3 runs 16 residues. Here the CDR3 reads CSVSHPTSGIYNEQFF. DNA for the CDR3: TGCAGCGTTTCCCACCCGACTAGCGGGATCTACAATGAGCAGTTCTTC.

The DNA for the CDR3 is TGTGCCAGCGGGATGATACCGACCTACGAGCAGTACGTC. Translation gives CASGMIPTYEQYV. The gene calls are TRBV2 and TRBJ2-7; D gene uncertain. Trimming took 8 bases from V and 2 from J, leaving 13 bases between them. CDR1 and CDR2 from the germline V gene are SNHLY and FYNNEI. This CDR3 has 13 amino acids.

A few counts support this clonotype. V gene TRBV20-1 combines with J gene TRBJ1-2; TRBD1 matches 7 bases. V dropped 6 bases and J dropped 4; count of bases not matched to a gene: 14. The germline CDR1 and CDR2 sequences are DFQATT and SNEGSKA (reference sequence). The CDR3 totals 15 residues. This CDR3 is CSAHRTGMSGYGYTF. The CDR3 bases are TGCAGTGCCCACCGGACAGGAATGTCTGGCTATGGCTACACCTTC.

This clonotype was picked up a small number of times. The gene calls are TRBV20-1 and TRBJ2-1; D is undetermined. There are 11 residues in the CDR3. The germline V gene encodes CDR1 DFQATT and CDR2 SNEGSKA (reference sequence). Trimming removed 6 bases from V and 7 bases from J, with 10 bases in between. CDR3 sequence reads: CSALDRNEQFF. DNA of the CDR3: TGCAGTGCGCTCGATAGGAATGAGCAGTTCTTC.

The rearrangement links TRBV6-5 to TRBJ2-7, with 7 bases fitting TRBD2. The V and J ends lost 4 bases and 2 bases, in that order; junction bases with no gene match: 14. The CDR3 is 17 residues long. CDR1 is MNHEY, CDR2 SVGAGI, per germline. This CDR3 is CASSSPSGAERTYEQYF. The CDR3 DNA follows: TGTGCCAGCAGTTCCCCTAGCGGAGCGGAGAGGACCTACGAGCAGTACTTC.

The chain links TRBV12-3 or TRBV12-4 to TRBJ2-7, with a possible D match to TRBD2 (5 bases). Trimming left V 3 bases short and J 4 bases short, with 10 bases between. The length of the CDR3 is 13 residues. CDR3 loop: CASSFRLAYEQYV. The CDR3 nucleotides read TGTGCCAGCAGTTTTCGGCTAGCTTACGAGCAGTACGTC.

In its sample, this clonotype was seen a few times. The chain links TRBV28 to TRBJ2-7; TRBD2 is a possible D gene (6 bases). Between the trimmed V and J ends, which lost 7 bases and 5 bases, there was a span of 24 bases. Germline V gene sequence: CDR1 MDHEN, CDR2 SYDVKM. The CDR3 runs to 16 residues. The CDR3 DNA follows: TGTGCCAGCAAACCCTCCATGGGGGGACCCTTAAACGAGCAGTACTTC. This codes for CASKPSMGGPLNEQYF.

This clonotype was observed a few times. V is TRBV5-1 and J is TRBJ1-4; weak D call: TRBD1 (6 bases). The CDR3 contains 13 residues. V was trimmed by 2 bases and J by 6 bases, leaving 8 bases between them. Germline V gives CDR1 SGHRS, CDR2 YFSETQ. The CDR3 spells CASSFTGHEKLFF. The CDR3 DNA is TGCGCCAGCAGCTTCACAGGGCATGAAAAACTGTTTTTT.

The V gene is TRBV9, the J gene TRBJ2-5, with 12 bases identical to TRBD1. The J segment lost 4 bases and the V segment lost 3 bases, leaving 7 bases of the junction unmatched. The CDR3 has 16 amino acids. Germline-derived CDR1 and CDR2 are SGDLS and YYNGEE. CDR3 protein: CASSGPGQGARETQYF. The CDR3 DNA sequence: TGTGCCAGCAGCGGCCCGGGACAGGGGGCGCGAGAGACCCAGTACTTC.

The chain uses TRBV15 and TRBJ2-1; 13 nucleotides align to TRBD2. The junction had 5 bases not matched to a gene; V was cut back by 5 bases and J by 4 bases. This CDR3 contains 16 residues. The germline V gene encodes CDR1 LNHNV and CDR2 YYDKDF (reference sequence). The CDR3: CATSRRLAGGYNEQFF. CDR3 nucleotides: TGTGCCACCAGCCGACGACTAGCGGGAGGTTACAATGAGCAGTTCTTC.

This clonotype was observed a few times. This chain uses TRBV6-2 or TRBV6-3 with TRBJ2-7; TRBD2 matches at 10 bases. Germline assignment: CDR1 MNHEY and CDR2 SVGEGT. The junction had 6 bases not matched to a gene; V was cut back by 0 bases and J by 4 bases. The CDR3 is 16 amino acids. Here the CDR3 DNA reads TGTGCCAGCAGTTACTCACCAGCGGGAGGGCCATACGAGCAGTACGTC. It yields the protein CASSYSPAGGPYEQYV.

This clonotype was counted only a few times. J is TRBJ2-5 and V is TRBV7-2; possible D gene TRBD2, 6 bases. V was clipped by 5 bases and J by 5 bases, with 21 bases between them. The V gene's germline CDR1 is SGHTA and CDR2 FQGNSA. The CDR3 is 16 residues long. This CDR3 reads CASSPMPGLLGETQYF. The CDR3 DNA sequence: TGTGCCAGCAGCCCCATGCCGGGACTTTTAGGGGAGACCCAGTACTTC.

In its sample, this clonotype was seen many times. DNA for the CDR3: TGCGCCAGCAGCTTGGGACTAGCGGGAGAAGAGAAGTTCTTC. Translation: CASSLGLAGEEKFF. The chain has TRBV5-1 and TRBJ2-1, with TRBD2 matching 12 bases. V lost 0 bases to trimming and J lost 14 bases; unmatched junction nucleotides: 6. The CDR3 is made up of 14 amino acids. Germline V gene lookup returns CDR1 SGHRS and CDR2 YFSETQ.

The chain uses TRBV12-3 or TRBV12-4 and TRBJ1-3; D possibly corresponds to TRBD1 (5 bases). V was shortened by 2 bases and J by 7 bases, with 12 bases between the two germline ends. CDR3 length: 14 residues. In nucleotides, the CDR3 is TGTGCCAGCAGTTTATGGGTACAGGTCAACACCATATATTTT. This sequence encodes CASSLWVQVNTIYF.

This clonotype was recorded many times. The J gene is TRBJ2-7, the V gene TRBV7-2, with TRBD2 matching over 12 bases. Germline V gives CDR1 SGHTA, CDR2 FQGNSA. Unmatched junction bases numbered 9, after V lost 1 base and J lost 5 bases. CDR3 length equals 17 residues. The CDR3 nucleotides are TGTGCCAGCAGCTTAGTTTCGAGACTAGCGGGAGTCGACGAGCAGTACTTC. It is translated as CASSLVSRLAGVDEQYF.

The J gene is TRBJ2-1, the V gene TRBV24-1; 7 positions agree with TRBD1. Germline loops: CDR1 KGHDR, CDR2 SFDVKD. Trimming removed 3 bases from V and 8 bases from J; junction bases left unmatched: 9. The CDR3 length is 15 residues. CDR3 region: CATSDTETGIDEQFF. The CDR3 DNA sequence: TGTGCCACCAGTGATACAGAGACAGGGATAGATGAGCAGTTCTTC.